The subject of this entry is one TCR beta chain. V lost 3 bases to trimming and J lost 1 base; unmatched junction nucleotides: 5. The CDR3 consists of 15 residues. The germline gives CDR1 SGHRS, CDR2 YFSETQ. As originally analysed: Counts of nucleated cells, estimated from reference gene primer amplification, were obtained. The protocol was immunoSEQ multiplex PCR, while the TCRdb copy is restricted to in-frame clones and leaves out a portion. That table supplies the V and J calls and clone size; D and trimming were determined from the DNA. The sample carries roughly 96,000 clones, more than 75% recorded once. The data derive from a study of blood T cell repertoires in COVID-19. Across the study: The cDNA or gDNA used as material had been derived from T cells, B-cell-depleted T cells, or PBMCs.

This chain links TRBV5-1 with TRBJ1-1; 8 nucleotides line up with TRBD1. The origin of this receptor is a man of 80 years or more with acute or convalescent COVID-19. The sequenced sample was peripheral blood. CDR3 amino acids: CASSWTGRRNTEAFF. The CDR3 DNA reads TGCGCCAGCAGCTGGACAGGGAGGCGGAACACTGAAGCTTTCTTT.